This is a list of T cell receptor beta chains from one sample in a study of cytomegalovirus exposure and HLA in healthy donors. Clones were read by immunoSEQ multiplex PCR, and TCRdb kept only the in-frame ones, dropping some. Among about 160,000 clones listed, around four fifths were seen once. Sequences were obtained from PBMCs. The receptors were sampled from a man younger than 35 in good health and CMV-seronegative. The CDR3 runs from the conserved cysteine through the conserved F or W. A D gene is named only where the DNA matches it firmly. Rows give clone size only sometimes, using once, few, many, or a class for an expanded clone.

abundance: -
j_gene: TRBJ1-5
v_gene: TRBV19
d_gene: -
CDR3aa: CASTSREVGQPQHF
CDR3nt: TGTGCCAGCACGAGCAGGGAAGTTGGACAGCCCCAGCATTTT

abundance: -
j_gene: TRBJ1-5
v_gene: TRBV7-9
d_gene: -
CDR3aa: CASSLVDSSNQPQHF
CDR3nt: TGTGCCAGCAGCTTAGTAGATAGTAGCAATCAGCCCCAGCATTTT

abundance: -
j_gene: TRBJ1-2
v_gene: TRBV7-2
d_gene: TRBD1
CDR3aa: CASSSGTGSYGYTF
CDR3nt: TGTGCCAGCAGCTCCGGGACAGGGAGCTATGGCTACACCTTC

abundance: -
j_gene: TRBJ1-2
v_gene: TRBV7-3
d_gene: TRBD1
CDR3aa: CASSTGANYGYTF
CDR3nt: TGTGCCAGCAGCACAGGGGCTAACTATGGCTACACCTTC

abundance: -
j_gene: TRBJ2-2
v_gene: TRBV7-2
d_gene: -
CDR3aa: CASRGGQLTGELFF
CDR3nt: TGTGCCAGCAGAGGGGGACAACTCACCGGGGAGCTGTTTTTT

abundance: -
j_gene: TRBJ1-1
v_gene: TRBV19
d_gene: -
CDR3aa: CASSIGGQNTEAFF
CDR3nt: TGTGCCAGTAGTATAGGGGGACAGAACACTGAAGCTTTCTTT

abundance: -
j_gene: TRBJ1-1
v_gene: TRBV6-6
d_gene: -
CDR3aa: CASSLHLNTEAFF
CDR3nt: TGTGCCAGCAGTTTACACCTGAACACTGAAGCTTTCTTT

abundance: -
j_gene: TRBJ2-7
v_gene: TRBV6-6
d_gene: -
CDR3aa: CASSYEWGPYEQYF
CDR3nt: TGTGCCAGCAGTTACGAATGGGGCCCCTACGAGCAGTACTTC

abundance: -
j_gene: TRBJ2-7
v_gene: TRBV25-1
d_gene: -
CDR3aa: CASSDRASYEQYF
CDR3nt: TGTGCCAGCAGTGACAGGGCCTCCTACGAGCAGTACTTC

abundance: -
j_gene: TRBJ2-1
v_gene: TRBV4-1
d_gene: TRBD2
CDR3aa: CASSLTSGANNEQFF
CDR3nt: TGCGCCAGCAGCCTGACTAGCGGAGCCAACAATGAGCAGTTCTTC

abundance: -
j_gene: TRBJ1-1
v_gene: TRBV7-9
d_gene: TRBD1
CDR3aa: CASSLRDRGFTEAFF
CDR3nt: TGTGCCAGCAGCCTCCGGGACAGGGGTTTCACTGAAGCTTTCTTT

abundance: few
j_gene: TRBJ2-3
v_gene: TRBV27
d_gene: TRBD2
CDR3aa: CASKRGRTDTQYF
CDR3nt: TGTGCCAGCAAGCGGGGGAGGACAGATACGCAGTATTTT

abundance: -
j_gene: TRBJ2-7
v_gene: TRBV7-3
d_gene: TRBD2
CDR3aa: CASSSQAGGSEQYF
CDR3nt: TGTGCCAGCAGCTCCCAGGCGGGAGGTAGTGAGCAGTACTTC

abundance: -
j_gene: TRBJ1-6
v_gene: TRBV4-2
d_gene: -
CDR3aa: CASSQEDRMKRLLHF
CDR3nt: TGTGCCAGCAGCCAAGAAGACAGGATGAAAAGGCTGCTCCACTTT

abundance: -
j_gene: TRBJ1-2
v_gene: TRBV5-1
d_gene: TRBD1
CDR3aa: CASSFYGQGSYGYTF
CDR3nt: TGCGCCAGCAGCTTCTACGGACAGGGGAGCTATGGCTACACCTTC

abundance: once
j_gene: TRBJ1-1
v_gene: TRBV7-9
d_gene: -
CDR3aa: CASSPFQASTEAFF
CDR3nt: TGTGCCAGCAGCCCCTTCCAGGCAAGCACTGAAGCTTTCTTT

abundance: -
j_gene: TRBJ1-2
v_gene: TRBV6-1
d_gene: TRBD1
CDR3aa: CASSPRTGDGYTF
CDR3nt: TGTGCCAGCAGTCCTCGGACAGGGGACGGCTACACCTTC

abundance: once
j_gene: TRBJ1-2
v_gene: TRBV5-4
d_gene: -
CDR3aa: CASSPGGRTTNYGYTF
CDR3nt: TGTGCCAGCAGCCCTGGGGGCAGGACCACTAACTATGGCTACACCTTC

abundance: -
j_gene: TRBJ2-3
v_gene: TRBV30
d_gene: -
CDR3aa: CAWRAGGSTDTQYF
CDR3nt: TGTGCCTGGAGGGCAGGGGGGAGCACAGATACGCAGTATTTT

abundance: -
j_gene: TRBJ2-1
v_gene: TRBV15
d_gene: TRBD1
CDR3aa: CATNSPGQGYNEQFF
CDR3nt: TGTGCCACCAACAGTCCGGGACAGGGGTACAATGAGCAGTTCTTC

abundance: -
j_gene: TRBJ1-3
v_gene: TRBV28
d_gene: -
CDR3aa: CASLGNTIYF
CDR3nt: TGTGCCAGCCTGGGAAACACCATATATTTT

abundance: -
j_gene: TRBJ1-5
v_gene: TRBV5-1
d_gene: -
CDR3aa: CASSLARDQPQHF
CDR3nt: TGCGCCAGCAGCTTGGCGCGGGATCAGCCCCAGCATTTT

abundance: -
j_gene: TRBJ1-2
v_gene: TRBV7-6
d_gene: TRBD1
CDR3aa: CASGQGYGYTF
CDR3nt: TGTGCCAGTGGACAGGGCTATGGCTACACCTTC

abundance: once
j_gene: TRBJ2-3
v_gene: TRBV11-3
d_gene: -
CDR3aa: CASSLGRDPTDTQYF
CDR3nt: TGTGCCAGCAGCTTAGGGAGAGACCCCACAGATACGCAGTATTTT

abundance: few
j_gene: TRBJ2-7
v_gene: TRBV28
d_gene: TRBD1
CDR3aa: CASKPDRGPYEQYF
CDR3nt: TGTGCCAGCAAGCCGGACAGGGGGCCCTACGAGCAGTACTTC

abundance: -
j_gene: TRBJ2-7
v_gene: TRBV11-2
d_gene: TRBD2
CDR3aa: CASSEALAGAYEQYF
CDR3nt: TGTGCCAGCAGCGAGGCACTAGCGGGAGCCTACGAGCAGTACTTC

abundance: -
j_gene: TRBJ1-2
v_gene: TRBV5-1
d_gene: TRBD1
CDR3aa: CASSSPGTGTPYGYTF
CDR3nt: TGCGCCAGCAGCTCACCCGGGACAGGGACGCCCTATGGCTACACCTTC

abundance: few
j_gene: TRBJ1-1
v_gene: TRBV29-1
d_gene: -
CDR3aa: CSVEEWEGTEAFF
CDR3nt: TGCAGCGTTGAAGAATGGGAGGGCACTGAAGCTTTCTTT